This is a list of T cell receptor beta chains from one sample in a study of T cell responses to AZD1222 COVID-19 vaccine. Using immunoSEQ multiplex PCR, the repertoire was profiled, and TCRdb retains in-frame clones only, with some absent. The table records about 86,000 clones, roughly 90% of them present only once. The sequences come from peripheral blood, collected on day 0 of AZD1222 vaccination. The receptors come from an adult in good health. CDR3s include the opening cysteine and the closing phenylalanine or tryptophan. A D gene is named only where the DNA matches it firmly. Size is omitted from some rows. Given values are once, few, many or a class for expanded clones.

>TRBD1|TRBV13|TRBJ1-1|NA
TGTGCCAGCAGCCGGAGGTTGGCAGGGGGCGAGGCTTTCTTT
CASSRRLAGGEAFF
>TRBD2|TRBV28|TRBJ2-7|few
TGTGCCAGCAGTTTTGTCAGCGGGGCTTCGTACGAGCAGTACTTC
CASSFVSGASYEQYF
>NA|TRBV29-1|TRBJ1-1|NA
TGCAGCGGCGGGAAGCAGTTGGACACTGAAGCTTTCTTT
CSGGKQLDTEAFF
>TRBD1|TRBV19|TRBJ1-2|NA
TGTGCCAGTAGTATCGGACAGGGGACGAACTATGGCTACACCTTC
CASSIGQGTNYGYTF
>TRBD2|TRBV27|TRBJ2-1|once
TGTGCCAGCAGTCGCCTAGCGGGGTCCTATGAGCAGTTCTTC
CASSRLAGSYEQFF
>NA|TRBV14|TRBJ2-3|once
TGTGCCAGCAGCCAATTAGGCAGGGGCACAGATACGCAGTATTTT
CASSQLGRGTDTQYF
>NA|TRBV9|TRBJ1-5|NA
TGTGCCAGCAGCGTAGGGGTCGGGGTCAATCAGCCCCAGCATTTT
CASSVGVGVNQPQHF
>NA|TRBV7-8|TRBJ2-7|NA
TGTGCCAGCAGCTTCAGGGGCAACGAGCAGTACTTC
CASSFRGNEQYF
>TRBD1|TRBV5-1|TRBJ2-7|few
TGCGCCAGCAGCTTGGCCGGGACAGGGGAGTACGAGCAGTACTTC
CASSLAGTGEYEQYF
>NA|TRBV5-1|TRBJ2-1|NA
TGCGCCAGCAGCTTGGGAGCACAGGGCCCCTACAATGAGCAGTTCTTC
CASSLGAQGPYNEQFF
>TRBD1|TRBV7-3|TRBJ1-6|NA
TGTGCCAGCAGAGGGACAGGGGATAATTCACCCCTCCACTTT
CASRGTGDNSPLHF
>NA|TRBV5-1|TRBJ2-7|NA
TGCGCCAGCAGCGGGCGAGGGGAATTTGACGAGCAGTACTTC
CASSGRGEFDEQYF
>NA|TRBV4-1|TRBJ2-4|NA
TGCGCCAGCAGCCAAGTACTAGCTAGCAAAAACATTCAGTACTTC
CASSQVLASKNIQYF
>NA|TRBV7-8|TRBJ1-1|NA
TGTGCCAGCAGCTCCGGGGGCACTGAAGCTTTCTTT
CASSSGGTEAFF
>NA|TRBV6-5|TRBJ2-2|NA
TGTGCCAGCCGGGACCAAGGGGTCTCCGGGGAGCTGTTTTTT
CASRDQGVSGELFF
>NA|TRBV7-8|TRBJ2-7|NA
TGTGCCAGCAGCTCATTACAGGTCTTGGAGCAGTACTTC
CASSSLQVLEQYF
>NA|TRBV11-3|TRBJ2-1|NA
TGTGCCAGCAGCCTTCGACGGGAGCACAATGAGCAGTTCTTC
CASSLRREHNEQFF
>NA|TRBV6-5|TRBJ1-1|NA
TGTGCCAGCAGTTCCTCTGGGATAGGGGGCACTGAAGCTTTCTTT
CASSSSGIGGTEAFF
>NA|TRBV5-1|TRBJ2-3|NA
TGCGCCAGCAGCTTGGAATGGGGAGAGGATACGCAGTATTTT
CASSLEWGEDTQYF
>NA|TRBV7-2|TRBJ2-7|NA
TGTGCCAGCAGCTTAGAAAGGGGCGAGCAGTACTTC
CASSLERGEQYF
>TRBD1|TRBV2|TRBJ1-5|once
TGTGCCAGCAGTGAGGGACAGGGTAGGGAGCCCCAGCATTTT
CASSEGQGREPQHF
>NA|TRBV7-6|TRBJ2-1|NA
TGTGCCAGCAGCCCCGCCCCGGGTCCTTTGTACAATGAGCAGTTCTTC
CASSPAPGPLYNEQFF
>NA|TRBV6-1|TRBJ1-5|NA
TGTGCCAGCAGTGAATCTTCGGAGCTGCCCCAGCATTTT
CASSESSELPQHF
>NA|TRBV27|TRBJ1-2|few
TGTGCCAGCAGACCCGGGACGGTCAGCTATGGCTACACCTTC
CASRPGTVSYGYTF
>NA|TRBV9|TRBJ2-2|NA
TGTGCCAGCAGCGTAGGACAGAACACCGGGGAGCTGTTTTTT
CASSVGQNTGELFF
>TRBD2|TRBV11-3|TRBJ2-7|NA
TGTGCCAGCAGCCAGAGCGGGAGCTACGAGCAGTACTTC
CASSQSGSYEQYF
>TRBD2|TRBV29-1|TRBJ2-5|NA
TGCAGCGTTCTAGCGGGGGTGATCGGGGAGACCCAGTACTTC
CSVLAGVIGETQYF
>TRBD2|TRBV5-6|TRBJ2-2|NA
TGTGCCAGCAGCTTTCCGCGGGAGGGCGGGGAGCTGTTTTTT
CASSFPREGGELFF
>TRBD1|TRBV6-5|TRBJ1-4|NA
TGTGCCAGCAATGCGAGAGGGGGCTCCGAACTGTTTTTT
CASNARGGSELFF
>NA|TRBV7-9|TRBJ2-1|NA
TGTGCCAGCAGCTTACTAGGAGGGGCCAACAATGAGCAGTTCTTC
CASSLLGGANNEQFF
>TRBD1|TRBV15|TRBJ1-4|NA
TGTGCCACCAGCAGACCCAGGGGGGCGGGTGGAGAAAAACTGTTTTTT
CATSRPRGAGGEKLFF
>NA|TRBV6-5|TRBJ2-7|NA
TGTGCCAGCAGTTGGGGCAGGGAACCCGGCGGCGAGCAGTACTTC
CASSWGREPGGEQYF
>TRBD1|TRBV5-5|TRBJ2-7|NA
TGTGCCAGCAGCTTCCTGTGGGACAGGGGGTACGAGCAGTACTTC
CASSFLWDRGYEQYF
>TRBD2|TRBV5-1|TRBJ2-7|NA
TGCGCCAGCAGCTTTAGCGGGAGGGCCTTGGGCGAGCAGTACTTC
CASSFSGRALGEQYF
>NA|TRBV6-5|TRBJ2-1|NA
TGTGCCAGCAGTTACTTGGACAAGCAGTTCTTC
CASSYLDKQFF
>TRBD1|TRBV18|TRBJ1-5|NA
TGTGCCAGCTCACCAGGGACAGAGAATCAGCCCCAGCATTTT
CASSPGTENQPQHF
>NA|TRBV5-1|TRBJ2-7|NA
TGCGCCAGCAGCTTGGAGAACGGACAGCTAAGGTCCTACGAGCAGTACTTC
CASSLENGQLRSYEQYF
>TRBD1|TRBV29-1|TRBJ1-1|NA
TGCAGCGTTGGCCAGGGGGGGACGACTGAAGCTTTCTTT
CSVGQGGTTEAFF
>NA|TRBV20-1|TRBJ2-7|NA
TGCAGTGCTAGAGAGGGGGACGAGCAGTACTTC
CSAREGDEQYF
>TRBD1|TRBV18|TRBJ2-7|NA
TGTGCCAGCTCACTCCGGGACAGGGGTCGATACGAGCAGTACTTC
CASSLRDRGRYEQYF
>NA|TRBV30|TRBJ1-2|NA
TGTGCCTCCCAAGTCGGGGGGCTTGGCTATGGCTACACCTTC
CASQVGGLGYGYTF
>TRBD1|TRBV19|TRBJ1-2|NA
TGTGCCAGTAGCAGGGGGGACCTTCCCGGCTACACCTTC
CASSRGDLPGYTF
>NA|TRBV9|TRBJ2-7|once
TGTGCCAGCAGCGCCCGGGACATGGCCTACGAGCAGTACTTC
CASSARDMAYEQYF
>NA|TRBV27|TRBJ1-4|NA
TGTGCCAGCTCGACAGGAGCTTTTGAAAAACTGTTTTTT
CASSTGAFEKLFF
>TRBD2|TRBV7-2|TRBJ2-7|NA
TGTGCCAGCAGCCCTAGTGGACTAGCCTACTACGAGCAGTACTTC
CASSPSGLAYYEQYF
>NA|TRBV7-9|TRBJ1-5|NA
TGTGCCAGCAGCTTGGGAGACGGGCGTAGCAATCAGCCCCAGCATTTT
CASSLGDGRSNQPQHF
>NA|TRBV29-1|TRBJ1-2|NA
TGCAGCGTTGAAATAGGTCACGGTGGCTACACCTTC
CSVEIGHGGYTF
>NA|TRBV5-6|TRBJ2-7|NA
TGTGCCAGCAGCTTGTGGGGCTTCTACGAGCAGTACTTC
CASSLWGFYEQYF
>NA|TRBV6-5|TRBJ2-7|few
TGTGCCAGCAGTTACTCGAGGGGGAGGGGCGAGCAGTACTTC
CASSYSRGRGEQYF
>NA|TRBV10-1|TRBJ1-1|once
TGCGCCAGCAGCGACCGGGCTGAGAACACTGAAGCTTTCTTT
CASSDRAENTEAFF
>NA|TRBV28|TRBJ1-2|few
TGTGCCAGCAGTTTCACGACAGCAGTTAACTATGGCTACACCTTC
CASSFTTAVNYGYTF
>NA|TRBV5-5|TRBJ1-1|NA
TGTGCCAGCAGCATCCGGGACAACACTGAAGCTTTCTTT
CASSIRDNTEAFF